The rows below give T cell receptor beta chains drawn from one sample of a study of Ad26.COV2.S vaccination and SARS-CoV-2 variants. Libraries were prepared by immunoSEQ multiplex PCR; TCRdb keeps only in-frame clonotypes and omits some of them. The data contain roughly 420,000 clones, roughly 88% of them singletons. The source material was peripheral blood, sampled in a trial of Ad26.COV2.S vaccine versus placebo. The receptors come from a person aged 18-60 years who received the Ad26.COV2.S COVID-19 vaccine or a placebo. CDR3s include the opening cysteine and the closing phenylalanine or tryptophan. The D gene is left open where the match is weak. Expanded clones are given a class, and other clones once, few, many or no size at all.

v_gene	abundance	d_gene	j_gene	CDR3nt	CDR3aa
TRBV7-8	once	-	TRBJ2-1	TGTGCCAGCAGCTTAGTCGAGTGGGGGGAGGATGAGCAGTTCTTC	CASSLVEWGEDEQFF
TRBV18	once	-	TRBJ2-7	TGTGCCAGCTCACAGTCCAGGGGTAACGAGCAGTACTTC	CASSQSRGNEQYF
TRBV6-5	-	-	TRBJ2-1	TGTGCCAGCAGGCCGGGGGGCCTCATATACAATGAGCAGTTCTTC	CASRPGGLIYNEQFF
TRBV6-5	-	-	TRBJ1-5	TGTGCCAGCAGCTCCCGACAAGGCATCGGTCAGCCCCAGCATTTT	CASSSRQGIGQPQHF
TRBV11-2	-	TRBD2	TRBJ2-3	TGTGCCAGCAGCTTAGTGGTGGGCGGACTAGCGGATACGCAGTATTTT	CASSLVVGGLADTQYF
TRBV6-2/TRBV6-3	-	TRBD2	TRBJ2-1	TGTGCCAGCAGTTTAAGGACTAGCGGTGCCGCTGAGCAGTTCTTC	CASSLRTSGAAEQFF
TRBV3-1/TRBV3-2	-	-	TRBJ1-6	TGTGCCAGCAGCCAGACCCCGGACAGCTATAATTCACCCCTCCACTTT	CASSQTPDSYNSPLHF
TRBV7-9	-	-	TRBJ1-3	TGTGCCAGCAGCTTACTAGGGATAGTCGGAAACACCATATATTTT	CASSLLGIVGNTIYF
TRBV29-1	-	-	TRBJ1-1	TGCAGCGTTGATTCGAGTGAGAGCACTGAAGCTTTCTTT	CSVDSSESTEAFF
TRBV4-1	-	-	TRBJ2-1	TGCGCCAGCAGCCAAGCCGGGCCAGCAGACAATGAGCAGTTCTTC	CASSQAGPADNEQFF
TRBV30	-	-	TRBJ1-4	TGTGCCTGGAGGCCCGCTCCGGGGACTAATGAAAAACTGTTTTTT	CAWRPAPGTNEKLFF
TRBV11-2	-	-	TRBJ2-6	TGTGCCAGCAGCTTACCCCTCAGGGACGAACTAGCTGGGGCCAACGTCCTGACTTTC	CASSLPLRDELAGANVLTF
TRBV30	-	-	TRBJ2-5	TGTGCCTGGAGTGTATTTACACTCCAAGAGACCCAGTACTTC	CAWSVFTLQETQYF
TRBV3-1/TRBV3-2	-	TRBD1	TRBJ1-3	TGTGCCAGCAGCCACCCGGGACAGGGAAATGGAAACACCATATATTTT	CASSHPGQGNGNTIYF
TRBV10-2	-	TRBD1	TRBJ1-6	TGCGCCAGCAGCCTTTCGCTCCGGGACAGGTTGTTTTCACCCCTCCACTTT	CASSLSLRDRLFSPLHF
TRBV18	-	TRBD1	TRBJ2-5	TGTGCCAGCTCACCCTGGGACAGGGTTATGGAGGAGACCCAGTACTTC	CASSPWDRVMEETQYF
TRBV15	-	TRBD1	TRBJ1-5	TGTGCCACCAGGGATACAGGGGGTGGCAATCAGCCCCAGCATTTT	CATRDTGGGNQPQHF
TRBV5-1	-	TRBD2	TRBJ2-3	TGCGCCAGCAGCTTGGCATTAGCGGGGGGCTCTAGCACAGATACGCAGTATTTT	CASSLALAGGSSTDTQYF
TRBV7-2	-	-	TRBJ2-2	TGTGCCAGCAGGCCAGGACGGGCCGGGGAGCTGTTTTTT	CASRPGRAGELFF
TRBV5-1	-	TRBD1	TRBJ2-3	TGCGCCAGCAGCTTGGTGGACAGGTTCACAGATACGCAGTATTTT	CASSLVDRFTDTQYF
TRBV19	-	-	TRBJ1-1	TGTGCCAGTAGTATAAGGTCGGCCGCCGAAGCTTTCTTT	CASSIRSAAEAFF
TRBV7-9	few	-	TRBJ1-6	TGTGCCAGCAGCGACGCTGCTATGGGGAAGTCACCCCTCCACTTT	CASSDAAMGKSPLHF
TRBV7-8	-	-	TRBJ2-7	TGTGCCAGCAGCACGACGACCGGGTCCCCGTACGAGCAGTACTTC	CASSTTTGSPYEQYF
TRBV19	-	-	TRBJ1-2	TGTGCCAGTAGTCCCGCCGGGGGGATATATGGCTACACCTTC	CASSPAGGIYGYTF
TRBV27	-	TRBD2	TRBJ2-1	TGTGCCAGCAGTACCATAGGACTAGCGGGGGGGAAATACAATGAGCAGTTCTTC	CASSTIGLAGGKYNEQFF
TRBV6-4	-	-	TRBJ1-6	TGTGCCAGCAGTCCACAAGGAGGGAGTGATTCACCCCTCCACTTT	CASSPQGGSDSPLHF
TRBV19	-	TRBD1	TRBJ2-3	TGTGCCAGTAGTATGGACAGGGGACCAGATACGCAGTATTTT	CASSMDRGPDTQYF
TRBV9	-	TRBD2	TRBJ2-3	TGTGCCAGCAGCGCGCCTAGCGGGGGGGCCTATAGCACAGATACGCAGTATTTT	CASSAPSGGAYSTDTQYF
TRBV30	few	TRBD2	TRBJ2-1	TGTGCCTGGAGTCGAGGGCTGACGGGGGGGAATGAGCAGTTCTTC	CAWSRGLTGGNEQFF
TRBV21-1	once	-	TRBJ1-1	TGTGCCAGCAGTTTCTACGGGCATATCACTGAAGCTTTCTTT	CASSFYGHITEAFF
TRBV4-1	-	-	TRBJ2-7	TGCGCCAGCAGCCAAGATCTGCAAAACTACGAGCAGTACTTC	CASSQDLQNYEQYF
TRBV7-8	-	TRBD1	TRBJ1-1	TGTGCCAGCAGCTCTAGGGGGCCCCCCGGGGGCACTGAAGCTTTCTTT	CASSSRGPPGGTEAFF
TRBV5-4	-	-	TRBJ2-3	TGTGCCAGCGGAATTTGGACCGCAGATACGCAGTATTTT	CASGIWTADTQYF
TRBV4-3	-	-	TRBJ1-5	TGCGCCAGCAGCCAAGACTCTACCCAGGGGAGTCAGCCCCAGCATTTT	CASSQDSTQGSQPQHF
TRBV7-3	-	TRBD1	TRBJ2-7	TGTGCCAGCAGCTTCGGGACAGGTACCTACGAGCAGTACTTC	CASSFGTGTYEQYF